A single sample is the source of the 30 T cell receptor beta chains below, sequenced in a study of CXCR3-negative and CXCR3-positive naive CD8 T cells. Antigen specificity for these receptors is unknown. Study-level findings and limits: Hydrophobicity of TRB CDR3s was greater in CXCR3-positive naive cells than in CXCR3-negative naive cells.

In preparing the TRB cDNA libraries, 5' RACE with UMI labels was used. TCRdb processed the 5' RACE reads again and assigns one entry to each CDR3 protein, with no DNA. This sample lists thousands of distinct CDR3 sequences; its ten largest clones have less than 2%. What was sequenced was naive CXCR3+ CD8+ T cells from blood. Subset given: CD45RO-CCR7+CD27+CD95- naive CD8+ T cells expressing CXCR3 (TNR3+). The source of these receptors is a human donor in good health. Some clones in this sample may be carry-over from other donors' samples.

The chain recombines TRBV10-1 with TRBJ2-1; TCRdb outputs TRBD1, but without DNA this stays unchecked. Looked up from germline, CDR1 is WNHNN and CDR2 is SYGVQD (reference sequence). This CDR3 comprises 12 residues. This CDR3 reads CASSLGGNEQFF.

In terms of frequency, this clonotype is medium-sized. The genes are TRBV30 and TRBJ1-1. Germline V gene lookup returns CDR1 GTSNPN and CDR2 SVGIG (reference sequence). The CDR3 covers 12 residues. The CDR3 sequence: CAWSLALTEAFF.

This rearrangement joins TRBV7-8 to TRBJ2-3. This CDR3 has 14 amino acids. The germline CDR1 and CDR2 sequences are SGHVS and FQNEAQ. Here the CDR3 reads CASSQSTGADTQYF.

The chain recombines TRBV6-5 with TRBJ1-1; lacking DNA, the TRBD1 call made by TCRdb goes unchecked. CDR3 length equals 16 residues. Germline-derived CDR1 and CDR2 are MNHEY and SVGAGI. The CDR3 sequence: CASSYKGQGAPTEAFF.

The V call is TRBV7-2, the J call TRBJ2-3. This CDR3 is built from 12 residues. Looked up from germline, CDR1 is SGHTA and CDR2 is FQGNSA. CDR3 region: CASSSFTDTQYF.

This clonotype is identified as medium-sized from frequency. The chain uses TRBV2 and TRBJ1-1; TCRdb indicates TRBD1, and absent DNA this call remains unverified. CDR3 length equals 14 residues. CDR1 and CDR2 from the germline V gene are SNHLY and FYNNEI. The CDR3 is CASSGGGLSTEAFF.

The rearrangement joins TRBV29-1 to TRBJ2-6; TCRdb reports TRBD1, a call that lacks DNA to check it against. The CDR3 totals 14 residues. Germline-derived CDR1 and CDR2 are SQVTM and ANQGSEA. The CDR3: CAGAGDFGANVLTF.

This clonotype counts as medium-sized by frequency. This sequence joins TRBV7-8 and TRBJ2-7; TCRdb lists TRBD1, though no DNA is available to test this call. Germline V CDR1 and CDR2: SGHVS, FQNEAQ. The CDR3 covers 15 residues. CDR3 region: CASTKGGTGGYEQYF.

This clonotype registers medium-sized by frequency. This rearrangement joins TRBV7-6 to TRBJ2-5; TCRdb outputs TRBD2, but without DNA this stays unchecked. This CDR3 region has 17 residues. CDR1 and CDR2 (germline): SGHVS, FNYEAQ. The CDR3 is CASSYIEGGSSQETQYF.

This clonotype is classed as medium-sized by frequency. This sequence joins TRBV15 and TRBJ2-5; the D gene TCRdb calls, TRBD2, cannot be checked with no DNA. Per germline, CDR1 LNHNV and CDR2 YYDKDF (reference sequence). The CDR3 loop spans 15 amino acids. The CDR3 sequence is CATSRKRGSQETQYF.

The chain employs TRBV3-1 and TRBJ2-7. From germline, CDR1 is LGHDT and CDR2 YNNKEL (reference sequence). This CDR3 is 13 amino acids long. CDR3 in amino acids: CASSPPHAAEQYF.

The genes are TRBV29-1 and TRBJ2-1. The CDR3 has 12 amino acids. Germline lookup yields CDR1 SQVTM and CDR2 ANQGSEA. CDR3 region: CSTSESYNEQFF.

The CDR3: CASSYINWDRSRPSTDTQQF. The chain employs TRBV12-3 or TRBV12-4 and TRBJ2-3; there is no DNA to check the TCRdb D call of TRBD1. CDR3 length: 20 residues.

The rearrangement joins TRBV4-3 to TRBJ2-3. The CDR3 is made up of 16 amino acids. Germline V lookup: CDR1 LGHNA, CDR2 YSLEER. The CDR3 loop reads CASSQDSDLDGDTQYF.

According to its frequency, this clonotype is medium-sized (0.01 to 0.1%). V and J are TRBV7-9 and TRBJ2-7. CDR1 and CDR2 from the germline V gene are SEHNR and FQNEAQ (reference sequence). The CDR3 is made up of 12 amino acids. CDR3 residues: CASSPTTYEQYF.

V usage is TRBV4-1 and J usage is TRBJ2-7. This CDR3 spans 14 amino acids. Germline V CDR1 and CDR2: MGHRA, YSYEKL. The CDR3 is CASSQVHRTGEQYF.

The chain links TRBV21-1 to TRBJ2-7; TCRdb lists TRBD1, though no DNA is available to test this call. TRBV21-1 is a pseudogene segment. This CDR3 region has 13 residues. This chain's CDR3 is CASRGQGTYEQYF.

This chain links TRBV5-1 with TRBJ2-3; TCRdb selects TRBD2, and the lack of DNA leaves this call unchecked. In germline, CDR1 is SGHRS, CDR2 YFSETQ. The CDR3 is 15 amino acids. The CDR3 is CPSSLEYSRGDTQSF.

Its frequency marks this clonotype as medium-sized (0.01 to 0.1%). The V gene is TRBV25-1, the J gene TRBJ1-1; TCRdb selects TRBD1, and the lack of DNA leaves this call unchecked. The CDR3 spans 21 residues. Germline V lookup: CDR1 MGHDK, CDR2 SYGVNS. This CDR3 is CAIALQSTGWTKYRGDNEAFF. Complete variable domain (other parts from reference TRBV25-1 and TRBJ1-1): EADIYQTPRYLVIGTGKKITLECSQTMGHDKMYWYQQDPGMELHLIHYSYGVNSTEKGDLSSESTVSRIRTEHFPLTLESARPSHTSQYLCAIALQSTGWTKYRGDNEAFFGQGTRLTVV.

The V call is TRBV20-1, the J call TRBJ2-7; no DNA is available, so the TRBD1 call from TCRdb remains unchecked. This CDR3 is built from 14 residues. The germline gives CDR1 DFQATT, CDR2 SNEGSKA (reference sequence). CDR3 region: CSAKPLAEPYEQYF.

The chain joins TRBV21-1 to TRBJ2-1; the D call of TRBD1 rests on TCRdb alone, since no DNA is present to check it. TRBV21-1 is a listed pseudogene. The CDR3 spans 19 residues. The CDR3 reads CASSTSPPLQGPIYNEQFF.

This clonotype is medium-sized by frequency. The chain links TRBV29-1 to TRBJ2-7; without DNA, the TCRdb call of TRBD1 cannot be checked. Germline CDR1 and CDR2: SQVTM and ANQGSEA. This CDR3 has 11 residues. CDR3 loop: CSVRQAGEQYF.

This chain connects TRBV6-5 to TRBJ1-6. The CDR3 has 14 amino acids. The germline CDR1 and CDR2 sequences are MNHEY and SVGAGI. The CDR3 spells CASSQGVHNSPLHF.

This clonotype is called medium-sized based on its frequency. CDR3 residues: CASSLQGTSGGDFYNEQFF. The chain is built from TRBV12-3 or TRBV12-4 and TRBJ2-1; with no DNA, the TCRdb D assignment of TRBD2 cannot be verified. The CDR3 loop spans 19 amino acids.

The chain is built from TRBV4-1 and TRBJ1-2; lacking DNA, the TRBD1 call made by TCRdb goes unchecked. Per the germline V gene, CDR1 is MGHRA and CDR2 is YSYEKL. CDR3 length: 13 residues. CDR3 region: CASSQGQGLGYTF.

This chain links TRBV29-1 with TRBJ2-4. The CDR3 is 14 residues long. Germline CDR1 and CDR2: SQVTM and ANQGSEA. The CDR3 sequence is CSVSFWESENIQYF.

The V call is TRBV29-1, the J call TRBJ2-7; TCRdb selects TRBD2, and the lack of DNA leaves this call unchecked. Germline loops: CDR1 SQVTM, CDR2 ANQGSEA. This CDR3 is 16 amino acids long. CDR3 protein: CSVEGGLAGGDYEQYF.

This clonotype counts as medium-sized by frequency. V gene TRBV29-1 combines with J gene TRBJ2-3; TCRdb names TRBD2, which stays unverified in the absence of DNA. This CDR3 contains 13 residues. Germline CDR1 is SQVTM and CDR2 is ANQGSEA. CDR3 region: CSVASGRTDTQYF.

This clonotype shows up as medium-sized by frequency. The chain has TRBV7-9 and TRBJ2-7; as DNA is missing, the TRBD1 call by TCRdb cannot be tested. CDR1 and CDR2 (germline): SEHNR, FQNEAQ (reference sequence). CDR3 size: 16 residues. The CDR3 sequence is CASSPRTGFDVNEQYF.

CDR3 sequence reads: CASSQDSGGTTYEQYF. The chain couples TRBV4-2 to TRBJ2-7; with no DNA, the TCRdb D assignment of TRBD2 cannot be verified. CDR1 and CDR2 from the germline V gene are LGHNA and YNFKEQ. The CDR3 has 16 amino acids.